This T cell receptor (beta chain) appears in the sequencing data of a study of T cells in Graves' hyperthyroidism and ophthalmopathy. Study in general: Pretreatment peripheral blood was obtained at initial diagnosis. Study-wide results and caveats: Model output signaled ophthalmopathy a median 6.5 months ahead of onset.

CDR1 and CDR2 from the germline V gene are SGHDN and FVKESK. Trimming cost V 4 bases and J 5 bases; bases outside gene matches: 6. The CDR3 is 15 residues long. This clonotype has a count of ten or more. The antigen remains unidentified. Those with hyperthyroidism were 18 to 65 years old, newly diagnosed, and ill for under 2 months. TCR beta CDR3 regions were amplified from RNA transcripts. The TCR CDR3 was amplified in a first-round RT-PCR using the HTBI primer set. MiXCR, run by TCRdb on the multiplex PCR reads, gives a single entry per CDR3 protein. Found here are around 350,000 distinct CDR3 sequences, roughly 25% of them singletons; the top ten hold 70% to 75%.

This rearrangement joins TRBV14 to TRBJ2-1; 9 nucleotides line up with TRBD2. This clonotype was sampled from a man in his forties or fifties with Graves' hyperthyroidism. The sequenced material came from blood. CDR3 amino acids: CASSPGLAGHNEQFF. CDR3 DNA: TGTGCCAGCAGCCCGGGGCTAGCGGGACACAATGAGCAGTTCTTC.